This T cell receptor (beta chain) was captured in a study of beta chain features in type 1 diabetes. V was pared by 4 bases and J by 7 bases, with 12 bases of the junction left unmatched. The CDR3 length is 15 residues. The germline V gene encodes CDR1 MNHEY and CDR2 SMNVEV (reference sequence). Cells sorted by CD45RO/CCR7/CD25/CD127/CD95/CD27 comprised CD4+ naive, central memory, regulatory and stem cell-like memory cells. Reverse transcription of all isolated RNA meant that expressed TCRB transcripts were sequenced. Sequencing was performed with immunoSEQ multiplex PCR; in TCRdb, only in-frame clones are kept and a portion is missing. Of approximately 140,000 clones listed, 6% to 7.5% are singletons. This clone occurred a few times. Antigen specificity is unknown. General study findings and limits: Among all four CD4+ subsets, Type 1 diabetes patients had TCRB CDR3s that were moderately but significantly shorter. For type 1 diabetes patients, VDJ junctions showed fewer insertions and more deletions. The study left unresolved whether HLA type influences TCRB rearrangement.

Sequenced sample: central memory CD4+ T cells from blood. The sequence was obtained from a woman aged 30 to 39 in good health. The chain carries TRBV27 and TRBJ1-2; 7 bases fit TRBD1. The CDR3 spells CASSYWGQTGGGYTF. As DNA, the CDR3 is TGTGCCAGCAGTTATTGGGGACAGACCGGAGGTGGCTACACCTTC.